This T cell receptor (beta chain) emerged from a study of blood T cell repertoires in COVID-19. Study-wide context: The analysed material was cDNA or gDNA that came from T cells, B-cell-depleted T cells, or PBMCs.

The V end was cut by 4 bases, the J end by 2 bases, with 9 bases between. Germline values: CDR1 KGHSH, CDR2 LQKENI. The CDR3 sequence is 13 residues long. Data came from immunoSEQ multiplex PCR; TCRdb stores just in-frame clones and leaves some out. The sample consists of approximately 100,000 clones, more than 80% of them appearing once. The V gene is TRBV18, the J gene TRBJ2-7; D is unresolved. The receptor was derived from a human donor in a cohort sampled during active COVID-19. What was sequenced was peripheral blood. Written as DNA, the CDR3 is TGTGCCAGCTCACTTTCTCACACCTACGAGCAGTACTTC. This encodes CASSLSHTYEQYF.